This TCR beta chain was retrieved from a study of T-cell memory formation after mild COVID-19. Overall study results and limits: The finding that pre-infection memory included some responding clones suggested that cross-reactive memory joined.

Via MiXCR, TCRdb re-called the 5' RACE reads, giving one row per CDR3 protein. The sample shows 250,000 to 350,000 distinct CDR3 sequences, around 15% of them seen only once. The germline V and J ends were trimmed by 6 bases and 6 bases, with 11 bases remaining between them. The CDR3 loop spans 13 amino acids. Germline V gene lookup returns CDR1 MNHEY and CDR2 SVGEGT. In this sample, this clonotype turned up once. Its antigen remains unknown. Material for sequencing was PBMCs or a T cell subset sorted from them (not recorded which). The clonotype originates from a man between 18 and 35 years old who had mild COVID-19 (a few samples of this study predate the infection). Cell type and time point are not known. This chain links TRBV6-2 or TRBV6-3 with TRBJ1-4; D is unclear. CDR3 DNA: TGTGCCAGCAGCCGCTCGCGGGATGAAAAACTGTTTTTT. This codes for CASSRSRDEKLFF.